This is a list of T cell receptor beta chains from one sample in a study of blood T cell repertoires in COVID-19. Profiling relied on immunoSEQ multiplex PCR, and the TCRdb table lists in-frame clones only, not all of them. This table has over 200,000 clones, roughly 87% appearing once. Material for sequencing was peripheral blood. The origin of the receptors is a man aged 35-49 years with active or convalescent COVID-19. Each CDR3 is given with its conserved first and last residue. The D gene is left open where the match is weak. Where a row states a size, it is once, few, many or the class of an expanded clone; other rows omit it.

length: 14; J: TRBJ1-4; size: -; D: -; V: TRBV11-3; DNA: TGTGCCAGCAGCTTTGTCGCAACTAATGAAAAACTGTTTTTT; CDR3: CASSFVATNEKLFF
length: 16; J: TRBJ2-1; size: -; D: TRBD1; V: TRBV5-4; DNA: TGTGCCAGCAGCGGGAGACAGGGTACAACCTACAATGAGCAGTTCTTC; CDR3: CASSGRQGTTYNEQFF
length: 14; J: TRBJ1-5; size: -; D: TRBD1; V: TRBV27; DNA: TGTGCCAGCAGCGGGACAGGGGGCCATCAGCCCCAGCATTTT; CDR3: CASSGTGGHQPQHF
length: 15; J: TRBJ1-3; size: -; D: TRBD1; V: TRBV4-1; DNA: TGCGCCAGCAGCCCGACAGGGACATCTGGAAACACCATATATTTT; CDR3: CASSPTGTSGNTIYF
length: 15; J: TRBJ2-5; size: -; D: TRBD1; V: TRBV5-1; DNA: TGCGCCAGCAGCTTGGAAAGTCACAGGGGGGAGACCCAGTACTTC; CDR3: CASSLESHRGETQYF
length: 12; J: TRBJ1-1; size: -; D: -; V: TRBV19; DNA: TGTGCCGCAACGGGGGAATACACTGAAGCTTTCTTT; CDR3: CAATGEYTEAFF
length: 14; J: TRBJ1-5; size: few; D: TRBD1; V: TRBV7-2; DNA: TGTGCCAGCAGCTACGACAGGGGCTTAAAGCCCCAGCATTTT; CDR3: CASSYDRGLKPQHF
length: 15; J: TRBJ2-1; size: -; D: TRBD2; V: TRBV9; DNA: TGTGCCAGCAGCGCAAGACTAGCGGGGGCTGATGAGCAGTTCTTC; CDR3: CASSARLAGADEQFF
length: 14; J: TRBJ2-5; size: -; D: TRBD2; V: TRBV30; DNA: TGTGCCTGGAGTGTTGAAGCGGGAGTAGAGACCCAGTACTTC; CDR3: CAWSVEAGVETQYF
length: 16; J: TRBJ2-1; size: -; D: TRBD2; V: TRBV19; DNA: TGTGCCAGTAGTCCGGGACTAGCGGGAGGCTACAATGAGCAGTTCTTC; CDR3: CASSPGLAGGYNEQFF
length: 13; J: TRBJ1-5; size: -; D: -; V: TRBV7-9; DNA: TGTGCCAGCAGCACTCAGGGGAATCAGCCCCAGCATTTT; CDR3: CASSTQGNQPQHF
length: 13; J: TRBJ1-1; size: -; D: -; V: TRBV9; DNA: TGTGCCAGCAGCGTAGCTAGGAGCACTGAAGCTTTCTTT; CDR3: CASSVARSTEAFF
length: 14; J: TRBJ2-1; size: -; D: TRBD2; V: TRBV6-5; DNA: TGTGCCAGCTCCTATAGCGGGGCGTACAATGAGCAGTTCTTC; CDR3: CASSYSGAYNEQFF
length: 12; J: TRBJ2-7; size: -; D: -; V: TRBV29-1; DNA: TGCAGCGTTGGATGGGGGCCTAACGAGCAGTACTTC; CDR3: CSVGWGPNEQYF
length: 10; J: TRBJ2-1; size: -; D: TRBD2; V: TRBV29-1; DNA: TGCAGCGCCGGGACTAGCGGGGAGTTCTTC; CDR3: CSAGTSGEFF
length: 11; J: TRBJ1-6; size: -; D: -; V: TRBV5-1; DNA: TGCGCCAGCAGCTCGACTGGGCCCCTCCACTTT; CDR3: CASSSTGPLHF
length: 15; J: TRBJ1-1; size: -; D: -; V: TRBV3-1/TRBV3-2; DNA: TGTGCCAGCAGCCAAGATGCCCGGGGAAGGACTGAAGCTTTCTTT; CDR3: CASSQDARGRTEAFF
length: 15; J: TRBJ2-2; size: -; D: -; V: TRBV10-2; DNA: TGCGCCAGCAGTGATGGGCTAACGAACACCGGGGAGCTGTTTTTT; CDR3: CASSDGLTNTGELFF
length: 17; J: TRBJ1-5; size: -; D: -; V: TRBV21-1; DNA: TGTGCCAGCAGCAAAGCCCCAAAATTGAGGAGCAATCAGCCCCAGCATTTT; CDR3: CASSKAPKLRSNQPQHF
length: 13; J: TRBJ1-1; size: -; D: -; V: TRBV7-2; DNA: TGTGCCAGCAACGAAAGGGGGAGCTCCGAAGCTTTCTTT; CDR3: CASNERGSSEAFF
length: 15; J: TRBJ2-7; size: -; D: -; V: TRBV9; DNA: TGTGCCAGCAGCGTAGAGGAGACAGGAGCTTACGAGCAGTACTTC; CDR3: CASSVEETGAYEQYF
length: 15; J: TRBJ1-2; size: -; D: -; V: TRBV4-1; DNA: TGCGCCAGCAGCCAAGGACAGGCGAGTGACTATGGCTACACCTTC; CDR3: CASSQGQASDYGYTF
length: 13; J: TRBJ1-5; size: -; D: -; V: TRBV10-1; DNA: TGCGCCAGCAGTGGATCAGGGAATCAGCCCCAGCATTTT; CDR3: CASSGSGNQPQHF
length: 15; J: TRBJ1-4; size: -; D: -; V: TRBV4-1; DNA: TGCGCCAGCAGCCAAGTCGCGGGGCAGGGTGAAAAACTGTTTTTT; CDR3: CASSQVAGQGEKLFF
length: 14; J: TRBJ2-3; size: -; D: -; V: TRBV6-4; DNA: TGTGCCAGCAGTGATTCGGGGGTTACAGATACGCAGTATTTT; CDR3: CASSDSGVTDTQYF
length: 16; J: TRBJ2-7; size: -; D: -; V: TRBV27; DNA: TGTGCCAGCAGTTTATCGGGCTCTGCAAGCTCCTACGAGCAGTACTTC; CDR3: CASSLSGSASSYEQYF
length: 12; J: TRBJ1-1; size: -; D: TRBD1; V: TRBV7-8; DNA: TGTGCCAGCAGACAGGGGGATACTGAAGCTTTCTTT; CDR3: CASRQGDTEAFF
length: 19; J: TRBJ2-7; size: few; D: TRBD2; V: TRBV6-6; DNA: TGTGCCAGCAGTCGAAGGACAGTCGGACTAGCGGATTTAACCTACGAGCAGTACTTC; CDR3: CASSRRTVGLADLTYEQYF
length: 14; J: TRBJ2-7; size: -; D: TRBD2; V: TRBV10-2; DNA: TGCGCCAGCAGTTTTGCGGGGGTGAGGTACGAGCAGTACTTC; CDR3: CASSFAGVRYEQYF
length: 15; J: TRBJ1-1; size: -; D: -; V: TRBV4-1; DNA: TGCGCCAGCAGCCAAGTGACAGGCGACGGCACTGAAGCTTTCTTT; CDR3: CASSQVTGDGTEAFF
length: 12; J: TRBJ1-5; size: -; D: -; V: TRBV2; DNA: TGTGCCAGCGGTCCCGGGGGATCAGCCCAGCATTTT; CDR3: CASGPGGSAQHF
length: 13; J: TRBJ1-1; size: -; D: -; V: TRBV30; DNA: TGTGCCTGGAGTTTCGGTATGAACACTGAAGCTTTCTTT; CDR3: CAWSFGMNTEAFF
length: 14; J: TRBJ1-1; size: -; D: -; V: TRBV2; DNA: TGTGCCAGCAGTCTCACGCAGGGTGTCACTGAAGCTTTCTTT; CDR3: CASSLTQGVTEAFF
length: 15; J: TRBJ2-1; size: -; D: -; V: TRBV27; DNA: TGTGCCAGCGCACTTCTCTGGCGGGCTGACAATGAGCAGTTCTTC; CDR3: CASALLWRADNEQFF
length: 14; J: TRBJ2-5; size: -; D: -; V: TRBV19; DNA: TGTGCCAGTAGTCCCCTTGCGGGTACAGAGACCCAGTACTTC; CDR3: CASSPLAGTETQYF
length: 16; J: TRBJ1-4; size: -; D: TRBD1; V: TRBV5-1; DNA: TGCGCCAGCAGCTTAGACAGGGGTGGAACTAATGAAAAACTGTTTTTT; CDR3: CASSLDRGGTNEKLFF
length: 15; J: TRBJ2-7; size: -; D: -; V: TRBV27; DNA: TGTGCCAGCAGTCCTAACGGACATTGGGCCTACGAGCAGTACTTC; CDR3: CASSPNGHWAYEQYF
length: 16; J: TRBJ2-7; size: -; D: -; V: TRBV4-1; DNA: TGCGCCAGCAGCCCCACTCCGAAGGGACATTTTTACGAGCAGTACTTC; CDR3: CASSPTPKGHFYEQYF
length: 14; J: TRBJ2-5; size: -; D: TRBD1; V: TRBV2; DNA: TGTGCCAGCAGTGTCGGGACAGGGGGAGAGACCCAGTACTTC; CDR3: CASSVGTGGETQYF
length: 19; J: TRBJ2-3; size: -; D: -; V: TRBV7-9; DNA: TGTGCCAGCAGCTTAGAGCAGCCACTAGTATACACTAGCACAGATACGCAGTATTTT; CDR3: CASSLEQPLVYTSTDTQYF
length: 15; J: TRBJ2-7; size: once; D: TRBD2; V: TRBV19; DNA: TGTGCCAGTAGTATAGGTAGCGGGGGGGTCTACGAGCAGTACTTC; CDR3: CASSIGSGGVYEQYF
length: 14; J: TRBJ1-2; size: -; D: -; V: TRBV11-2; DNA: TGTGCCAGCAGCTCTGGGAAGGGGTCCTATGGCTACACCTTC; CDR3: CASSSGKGSYGYTF
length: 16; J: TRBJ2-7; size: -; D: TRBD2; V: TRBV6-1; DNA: TGTGCCAGCAGTGGACTAGCGGGAGACGCATTGGACGAGCAGTACTTC; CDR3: CASSGLAGDALDEQYF
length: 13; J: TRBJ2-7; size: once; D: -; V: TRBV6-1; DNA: TGTGCCAGCAGTGAAGGGGCCTTTTACGAGCAGTACTTC; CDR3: CASSEGAFYEQYF
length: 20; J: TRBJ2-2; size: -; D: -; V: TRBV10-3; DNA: TGTGCCATCAGTGAGTCGAGCGGGCGACACCACCAATCGAACACCGGGGAGCTGTTTTTT; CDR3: CAISESSGRHHQSNTGELFF
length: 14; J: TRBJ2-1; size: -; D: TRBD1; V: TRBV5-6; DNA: TGTGCCAGCAGCGGCGGGACAGGGGACAATGAGCAGTTCTTC; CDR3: CASSGGTGDNEQFF
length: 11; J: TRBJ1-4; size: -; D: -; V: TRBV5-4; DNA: TGTGCCAGCAGCTCAAATGAAAAACTGTTTTTT; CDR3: CASSSNEKLFF
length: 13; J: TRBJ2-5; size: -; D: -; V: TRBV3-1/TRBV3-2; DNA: TGTGCCAGCAGCCAGTCAGGGGAGGAGACCCAGTACTTC; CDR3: CASSQSGEETQYF
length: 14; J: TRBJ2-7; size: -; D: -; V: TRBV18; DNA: TGTGCCAGCTCACCCTTGAAGGGGGGGGGCGAGCAGTACTTC; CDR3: CASSPLKGGGEQYF
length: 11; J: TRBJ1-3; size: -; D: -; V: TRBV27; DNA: TGTGCCAGCAGTTCGGGAAACACCATATATTTT; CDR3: CASSSGNTIYF
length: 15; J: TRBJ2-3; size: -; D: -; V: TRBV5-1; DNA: TGCGCCAGCAGCGCCGGACACCAGGGGTCAGATACGCAGTATTTT; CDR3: CASSAGHQGSDTQYF
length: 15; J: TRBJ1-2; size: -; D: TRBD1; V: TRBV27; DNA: TGTGCCAGCAGTTTAATCGGGACAGCGCTCTATGGCTACACCTTC; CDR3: CASSLIGTALYGYTF
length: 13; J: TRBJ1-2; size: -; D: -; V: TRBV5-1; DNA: TGCGCCAGCAGCCCGGGACATCAGTATGGCTACACCTTC; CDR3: CASSPGHQYGYTF
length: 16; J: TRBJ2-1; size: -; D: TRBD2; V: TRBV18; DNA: TGTGCCAGCTCACCAAGGGGAGCGGGAGACGCCAATGAGCAGTTCTTC; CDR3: CASSPRGAGDANEQFF